Only a few counts were recorded for the clone carrying this TCR beta chain. What it binds is not known. The data were taken from a study of T cell responses to AZD1222 COVID-19 vaccine. Background on the study: Combined were second doses at about 4 or about 12 weeks.

Points from the study as a whole: With dominance at 160-218 and 743-854, vaccine-associated CD4 TCRs spanned spike. Reportedly, close to half of spike-specific TCRs are directed against unmutated variant regions. A mostly white British donor set with more females was recruited, and clonal diversity was possibly underestimated.

The V gene end was trimmed by 8 bases and the J gene end by 3 bases; junction bases not matched to a gene: 12. CDR3 length: 14 residues. CDR1 is SQVTM, CDR2 ANQGSEA, per germline. Using immunoSEQ multiplex PCR, the repertoire was profiled, and TCRdb retains in-frame clones only, with some absent. The table records tens of thousands of clones, more than 75% of them present only once. Sequenced material: peripheral blood, taken on day 0 of AZD1222 vaccination. The receptor comes from an adult in good health. This chain links TRBV29-1 with TRBJ1-1; 7 bases map to TRBD1. CDR3 in DNA: TGCAGCTTCCGGGACAGAGGAGAGGACACTGAAGCTTTCTTT. It codes for CSFRDRGEDTEAFF.